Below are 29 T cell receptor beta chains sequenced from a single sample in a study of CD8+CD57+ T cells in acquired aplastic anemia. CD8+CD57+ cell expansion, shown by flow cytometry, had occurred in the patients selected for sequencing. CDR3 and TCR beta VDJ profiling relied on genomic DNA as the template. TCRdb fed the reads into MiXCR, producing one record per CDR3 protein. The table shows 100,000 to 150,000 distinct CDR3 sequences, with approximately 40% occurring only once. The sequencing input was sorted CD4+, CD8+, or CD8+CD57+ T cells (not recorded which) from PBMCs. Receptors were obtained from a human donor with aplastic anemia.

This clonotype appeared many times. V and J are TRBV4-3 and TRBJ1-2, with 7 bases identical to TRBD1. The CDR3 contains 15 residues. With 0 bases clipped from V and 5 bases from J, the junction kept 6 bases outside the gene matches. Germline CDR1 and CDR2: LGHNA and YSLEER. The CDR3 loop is CASSQDRGGQYGYTF. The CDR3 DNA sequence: TGCGCCAGCAGCCAAGATCGAGGGGGACAGTATGGCTACACCTTC.

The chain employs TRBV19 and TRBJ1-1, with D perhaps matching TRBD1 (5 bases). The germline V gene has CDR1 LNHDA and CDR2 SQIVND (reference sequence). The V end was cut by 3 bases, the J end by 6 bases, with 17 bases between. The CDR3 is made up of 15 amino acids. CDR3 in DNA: TGTGCCAGTAGTATTGGGACGGACGGAGCGGCTGAAGCTTTCTTT. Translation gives CASSIGTDGAAEAFF.

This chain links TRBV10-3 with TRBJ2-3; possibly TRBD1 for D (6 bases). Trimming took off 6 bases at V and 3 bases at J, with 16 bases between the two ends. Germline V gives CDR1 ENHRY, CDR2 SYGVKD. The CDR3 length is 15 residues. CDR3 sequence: CAISKTGTPTDTQYF. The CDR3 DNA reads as TGTGCCATCAGCAAAACAGGGACACCTACAGATACGCAGTATTTT.

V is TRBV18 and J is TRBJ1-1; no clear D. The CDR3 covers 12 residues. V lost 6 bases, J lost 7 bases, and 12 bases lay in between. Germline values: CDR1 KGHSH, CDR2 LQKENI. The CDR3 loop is CASSPERVEAFF. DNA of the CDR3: TGTGCCAGCTCCCCGGAACGAGTTGAAGCTTTCTTT.

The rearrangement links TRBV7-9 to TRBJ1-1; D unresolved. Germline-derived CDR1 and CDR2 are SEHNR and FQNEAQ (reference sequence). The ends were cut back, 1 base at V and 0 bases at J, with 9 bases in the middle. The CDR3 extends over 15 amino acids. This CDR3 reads CASSLGSRMNTEAFF. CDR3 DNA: TGTGCCAGCAGCTTAGGTAGCAGAATGAACACTGAAGCTTTCTTT.

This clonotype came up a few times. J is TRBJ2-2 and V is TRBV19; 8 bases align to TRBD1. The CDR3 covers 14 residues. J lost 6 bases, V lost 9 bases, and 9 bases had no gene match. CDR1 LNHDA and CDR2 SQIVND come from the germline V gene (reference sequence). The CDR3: CASSLTGVSGELFF. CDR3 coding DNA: TGTGCCAGCAGCTTGACAGGGGTGTCCGGGGAGCTGTTTTTT.

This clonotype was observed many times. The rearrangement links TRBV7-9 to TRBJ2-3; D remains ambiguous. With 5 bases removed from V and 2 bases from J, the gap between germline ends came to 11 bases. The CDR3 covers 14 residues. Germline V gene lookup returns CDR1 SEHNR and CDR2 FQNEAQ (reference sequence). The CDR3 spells CASSPDGNTDTQYF. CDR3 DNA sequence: TGTGCCAGCAGCCCGGACGGCAACACAGATACGCAGTATTTT.

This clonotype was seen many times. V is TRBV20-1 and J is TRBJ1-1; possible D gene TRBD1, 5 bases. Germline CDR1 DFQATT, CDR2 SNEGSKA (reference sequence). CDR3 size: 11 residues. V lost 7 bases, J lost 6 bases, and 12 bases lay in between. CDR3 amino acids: CSVPPRAEAFF. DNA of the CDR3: TGCAGTGTCCCCCCCAGGGCTGAAGCTTTCTTT.

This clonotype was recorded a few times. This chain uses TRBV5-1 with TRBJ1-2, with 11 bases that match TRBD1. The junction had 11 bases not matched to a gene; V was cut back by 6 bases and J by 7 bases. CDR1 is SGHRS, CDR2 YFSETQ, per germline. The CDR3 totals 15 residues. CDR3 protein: CASTLRTGGVGGYTF. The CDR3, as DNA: TGCGCCAGCACCCTCCGGACAGGGGGCGTTGGTGGCTACACCTTC.

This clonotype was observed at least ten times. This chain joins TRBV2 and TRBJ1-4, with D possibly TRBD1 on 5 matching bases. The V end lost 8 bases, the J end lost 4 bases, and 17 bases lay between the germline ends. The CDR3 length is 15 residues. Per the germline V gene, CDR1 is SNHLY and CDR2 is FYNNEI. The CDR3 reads CASLENGGINEKLFF. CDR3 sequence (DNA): TGTGCCAGCCTAGAGAATGGGGGGATTAATGAAAAACTGTTTTTT.

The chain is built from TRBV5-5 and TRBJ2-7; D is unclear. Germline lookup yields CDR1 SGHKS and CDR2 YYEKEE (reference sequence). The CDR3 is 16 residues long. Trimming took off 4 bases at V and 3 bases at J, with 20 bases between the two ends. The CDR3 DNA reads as TGTGCCAGCAGCGCCGCGATCACCTCCCCCCTCTACGAGCAGTACTTC. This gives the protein CASSAAITSPLYEQYF.

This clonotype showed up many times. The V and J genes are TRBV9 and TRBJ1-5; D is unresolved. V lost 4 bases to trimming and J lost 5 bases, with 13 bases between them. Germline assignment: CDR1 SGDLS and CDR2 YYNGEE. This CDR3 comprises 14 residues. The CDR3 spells CASSPLATDQPQHF. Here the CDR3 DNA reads TGTGCCAGCAGCCCCCTCGCCACGGATCAGCCCCAGCATTTT. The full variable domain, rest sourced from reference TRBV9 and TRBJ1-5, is DSGVTQTPKHLITATGQRVTLRCSPRSGDLSVYWYQQSLDQGLQFLIQYYNGEERAKGNILERFSAQQFPDLHSELNLSSLELGDSALYFCASSPLATDQPQHFGDGTRLSIL.

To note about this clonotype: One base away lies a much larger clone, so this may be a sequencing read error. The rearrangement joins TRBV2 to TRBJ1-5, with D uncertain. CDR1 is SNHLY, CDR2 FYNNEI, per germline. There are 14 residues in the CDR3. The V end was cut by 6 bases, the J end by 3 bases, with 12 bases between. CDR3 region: CASSPGLPNQPQHF. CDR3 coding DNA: TGTGCCAGCAGCCCCGGACTGCCCAATCAGCCCCAGCATTTT.

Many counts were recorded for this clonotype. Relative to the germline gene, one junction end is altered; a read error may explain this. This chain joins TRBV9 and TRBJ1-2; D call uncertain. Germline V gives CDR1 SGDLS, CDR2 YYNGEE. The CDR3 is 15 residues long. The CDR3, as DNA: TGTGCCAGCAGCGCAACGCCCAGCCCGCAGGCGGTAATAGGCTTC. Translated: CASSATPSPQAVIGF.

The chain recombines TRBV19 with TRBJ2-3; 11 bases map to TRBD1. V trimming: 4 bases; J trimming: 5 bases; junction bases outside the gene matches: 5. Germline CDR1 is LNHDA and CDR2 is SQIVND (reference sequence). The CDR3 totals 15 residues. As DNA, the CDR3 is TGTGCCAGTAGTACGCAGGACAGGGGGCGAGATACGCAGTATTTT. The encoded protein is CASSTQDRGRDTQYF.

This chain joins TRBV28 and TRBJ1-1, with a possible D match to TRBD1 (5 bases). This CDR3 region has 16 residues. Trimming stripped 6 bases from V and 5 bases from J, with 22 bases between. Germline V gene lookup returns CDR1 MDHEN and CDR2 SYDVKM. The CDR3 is CASRRPPQVGWTEAFF. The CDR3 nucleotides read TGTGCCAGCAGGCGACCCCCACAGGTCGGATGGACTGAAGCTTTCTTT.

This CDR3 reads CATSVALLDSGNTIYF. The CDR3 DNA sequence: TGTGCCACCAGTGTCGCGCTTTTAGACTCTGGAAACACCATATATTTT. The rearrangement joins TRBV24-1 to TRBJ1-3; D is ambiguous. From germline, CDR1 is KGHDR and CDR2 SFDVKD. Trimming removed 5 bases at V and 0 bases at J, with 13 bases between. There are 16 residues in the CDR3.

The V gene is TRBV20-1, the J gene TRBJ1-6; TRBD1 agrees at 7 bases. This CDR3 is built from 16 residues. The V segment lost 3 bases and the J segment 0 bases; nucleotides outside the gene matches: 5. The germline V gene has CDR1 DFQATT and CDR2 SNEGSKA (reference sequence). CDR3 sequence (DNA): TGCAGTGCTAGGGACAGGATGGGCTCCTATAATTCACCCCTCCACTTT. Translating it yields CSARDRMGSYNSPLHF.

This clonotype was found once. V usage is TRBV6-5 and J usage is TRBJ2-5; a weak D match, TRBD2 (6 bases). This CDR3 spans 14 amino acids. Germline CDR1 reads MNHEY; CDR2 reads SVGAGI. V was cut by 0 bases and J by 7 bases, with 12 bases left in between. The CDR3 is CASSYSEGAGTQYF. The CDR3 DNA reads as TGTGCCAGCAGTTACTCTGAGGGAGCGGGGACCCAGTACTTC.

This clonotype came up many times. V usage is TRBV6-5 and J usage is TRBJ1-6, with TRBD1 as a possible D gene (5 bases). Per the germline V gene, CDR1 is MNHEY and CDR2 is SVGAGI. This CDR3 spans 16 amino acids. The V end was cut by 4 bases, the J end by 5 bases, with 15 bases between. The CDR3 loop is CASSSRRGTNNSPLHF. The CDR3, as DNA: TGTGCCAGCAGTTCCCGTCGGGGGACCAATAATTCACCCCTCCACTTT.

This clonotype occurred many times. For the CDR3, the DNA is TGTGCCAGCAGCTTGGACAGGGGAGTTAATGAAAAACTGTTTTTT. Translating it yields CASSLDRGVNEKLFF. This sequence joins TRBV7-9 and TRBJ1-4, with 9 bases lining up with TRBD1. This CDR3 spans 15 amino acids. The junction had 3 bases not matched to a gene; V was cut back by 3 bases and J by 4 bases. The germline V gene has CDR1 SEHNR and CDR2 FQNEAQ (reference sequence).

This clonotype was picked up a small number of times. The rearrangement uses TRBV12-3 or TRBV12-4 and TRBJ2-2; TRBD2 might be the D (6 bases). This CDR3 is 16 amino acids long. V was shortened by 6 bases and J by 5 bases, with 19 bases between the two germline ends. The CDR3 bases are TGTGCCAGCAGCCCCAGCCCGGGACTCCTAACCGGGGAGCTGTTTTTT. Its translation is CASSPSPGLLTGELFF.

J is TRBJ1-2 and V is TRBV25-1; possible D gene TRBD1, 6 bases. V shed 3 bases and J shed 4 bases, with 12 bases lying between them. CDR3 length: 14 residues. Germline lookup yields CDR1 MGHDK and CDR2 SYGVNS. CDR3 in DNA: TGTGCCAGCAGTGAGAGGGGGAGAGTCTATGGCTACACCTTC. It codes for CASSERGRVYGYTF.

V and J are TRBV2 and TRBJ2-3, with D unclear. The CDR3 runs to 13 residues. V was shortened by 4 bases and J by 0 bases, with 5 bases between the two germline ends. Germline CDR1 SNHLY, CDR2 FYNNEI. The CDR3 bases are TGTGCCAGCAGTGCAGAGAGCACAGATACGCAGTATTTT. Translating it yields CASSAESTDTQYF.

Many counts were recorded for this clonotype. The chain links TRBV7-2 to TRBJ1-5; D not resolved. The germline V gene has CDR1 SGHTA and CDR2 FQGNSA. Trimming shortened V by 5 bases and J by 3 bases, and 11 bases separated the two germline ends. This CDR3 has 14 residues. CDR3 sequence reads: CASSRAGFNQPQHF. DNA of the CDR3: TGTGCCAGCAGCCGGGCGGGGTTCAATCAGCCCCAGCATTTT.

The chain's CDR3 is CASMASRETQYF. The CDR3 DNA reads TGTGCCAGCATGGCGTCGCGGGAGACCCAGTACTTC. The chain is built from TRBV2 and TRBJ2-5; no clear D. This CDR3 has 12 amino acids. Between the trimmed V and J ends, which lost 7 bases and 5 bases, there was a span of 11 bases. Germline V gene data show CDR1 as SNHLY and CDR2 as FYNNEI. Full variable domain (remainder filled in from reference TRBV2 and TRBJ2-5): EPEVTQTPSHQVTQMGQEVILRCVPISNHLYFYWYRQILGQKVEFLVSFYNNEISEKSEIFDDQFSVERPDGSNFTLKIRSTKLEDSAMYFCASMASRETQYFGPGTRLLVL.

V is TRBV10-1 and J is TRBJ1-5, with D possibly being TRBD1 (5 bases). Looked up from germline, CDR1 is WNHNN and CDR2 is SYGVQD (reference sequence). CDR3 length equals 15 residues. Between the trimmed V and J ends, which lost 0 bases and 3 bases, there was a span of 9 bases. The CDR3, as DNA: TGCGCCAGCAGTGAGTCGGGACCTTTCAATCAGCCCCAGCATTTT. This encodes CASSESGPFNQPQHF.

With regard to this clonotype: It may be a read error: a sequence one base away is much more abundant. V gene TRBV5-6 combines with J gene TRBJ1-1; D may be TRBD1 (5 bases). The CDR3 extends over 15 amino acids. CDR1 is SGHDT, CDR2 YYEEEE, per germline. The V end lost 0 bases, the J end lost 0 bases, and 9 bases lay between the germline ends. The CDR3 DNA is TGTGCCAGCAGCTTGGCCGCAGGGATGAACACTGAAGCTTTCTTT. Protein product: CASSLAAGMNTEAFF.

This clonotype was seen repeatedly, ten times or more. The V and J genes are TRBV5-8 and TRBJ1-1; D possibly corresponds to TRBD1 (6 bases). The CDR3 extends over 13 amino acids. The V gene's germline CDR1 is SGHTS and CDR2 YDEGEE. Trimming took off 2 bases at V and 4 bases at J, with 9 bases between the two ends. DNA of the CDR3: TGTGCCAGCAGCTTAGGAGGGGGCACTGAAGCTTTCTTT. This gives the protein CASSLGGGTEAFF.